These 2 T cell receptor beta chains originate from one sample sequenced in a study of regulatory T cells in long-lasting Graves disease. According to the study, TCR beta libraries were built with iRepertoire HTBI primers and CDR3-region Arm-PCR. TCRdb fed the multiplex PCR reads into MiXCR, producing one record per CDR3 protein. The repertoire holds 450,000 to 650,000 distinct CDR3 sequences, roughly 15% seen once, with 25% in the top ten. Time point specified: newly diagnosed GD, antithyroid drugs for less than 3 months. The TCR library was prepared using RNA isolated from PBMCs. Another study also made use of these data, one on T cells in Graves' hyperthyroidism and ophthalmopathy.

The sample here was peripheral blood mononuclear cells (PBMCs), taken at new diagnosis, from a patient treated with antithyroid drugs. All receptors come from a woman aged 40-60 years with Graves disease.

This clonotype has at least ten counts. The J gene is TRBJ1-2, the V gene TRBV3-1; 8 nucleotides agree with TRBD1. Germline lookup yields CDR1 LGHDT and CDR2 YNNKEL (reference sequence). This CDR3 region has 15 residues. The junction had 5 bases not matched to a gene; V was cut back by 0 bases and J by 5 bases. The DNA of the CDR3 is TGTGCCAGCAGCCAAGAACGGACAGGGCCTTATGGCTACACCTTC. It yields the protein CASSQERTGPYGYTF.

The gene calls are TRBV6-5 and TRBJ2-1; 9 bases line up with TRBD2. This CDR3 region has 16 residues. V shed 1 base, J shed 4 bases, and the junction held 5 bases outside the gene matches. The germline V gene encodes CDR1 MNHEY and CDR2 SVGAGI. The CDR3 DNA reads as TGTGCCAGCAGTTACTTAGCGGGGGTCGTGTACAATGAGCAGTTCTTC. It codes for CASSYLAGVVYNEQFF.